The 9 T cell receptor beta chains listed next were all sequenced from one sample in a study of regulatory T cells in long-lasting Graves disease. HTBI primers from iRepertoire and Arm-PCR of CDR3 regions yielded the TCR beta libraries. From the multiplex PCR reads, TCRdb called clonotypes with MiXCR, one entry per CDR3 protein. The table has approximately 300,000 distinct CDR3 sequences, over 15% seen once; the top ten hold less than 45%. Regarding time point: newly diagnosed GD, antithyroid drugs for less than 3 months. The TCR library used RNA extracted from PBMCs. Here the sequenced sample was peripheral blood mononuclear cells (PBMCs), taken at new diagnosis, from a patient treated with antithyroid drugs. These receptors came from a female donor with Graves disease.

The chain employs TRBV20-1 and TRBJ1-4, with no clear D. The CDR3 length is 13 residues. Deletions cut 5 bases from V and 12 bases from J, with 19 bases between. Germline V lookup: CDR1 DFQATT, CDR2 SNEGSKA (reference sequence). In nucleotides, the CDR3 is TGCAGTGCTGTAGCCCTCTACCAGTTGGAACTGTTTTTT. This translates into CSAVALYQLELFF.

This clonotype has a handful of counts. This sequence joins TRBV5-1 and TRBJ2-5; TRBD2 aligns across 11 bases. Trimming took 3 bases from V and 2 from J; bases not matched to a gene: 3. Germline loops: CDR1 SGHRS, CDR2 YFSETQ. The CDR3 has 15 amino acids. CDR3 loop: CASSYRTSGQETQYF. CDR3 nucleotide sequence: TGCGCCAGCAGCTATCGGACTAGCGGGCAAGAGACCCAGTACTTC.

This clonotype was observed at least ten times. V and J are TRBV28 and TRBJ2-4; perhaps TRBD1 as D (6 bases). V gave up 4 bases and J gave up 10 bases, with 17 bases separating them. Germline V lookup: CDR1 MDHEN, CDR2 SYDVKM. There are 14 residues in the CDR3. CDR3 sequence reads: CASSSGGTPSIQYF. For the CDR3, the DNA is TGTGCCAGCAGTTCTGGGGGCACCCCCTCAATTCAGTACTTC.

About this clonotype itself: Just one base apart from a much larger clone, this may be a read error. This chain links TRBV11-2 with TRBJ2-1, with 7 bases aligning to TRBD1. CDR3 length: 16 residues. Per germline, CDR1 SGHAT and CDR2 FQNNGV. CDR3 DNA: TGCGCCAGCAGCTTGGGGGACAGAATAGCCTACAATGAGCAGTTCTTC. Its translation: CASSLGDRIAYNEQFF. The full variable domain, with the rest looked up from reference TRBV11-2 and TRBJ2-1, is EAGVAQSPRYKIIEKRQSVAFWCNPISGHATLYWYQQILGQGPKLLIQFQNNGVVDDSQLPKDRFSAERLKGVDSTLKIQPAKLEDSAVYLCASSLGDRIAYNEQFFGPGTRLTVL.

As for this clonotype: A much larger clonotype is one base distant, so this may be a read error. V is TRBV3-1 and J is TRBJ1-2, with D unresolved. Germline V gene sequence: CDR1 LGHDT, CDR2 YNNKEL (reference sequence). V shed 3 bases and J shed 6 bases, with 14 bases lying between them. The length of the CDR3 is 14 residues. The CDR3 region is CASSHGGEGNGYTF. CDR3 nucleotides: TGTGCCAGCAGCCATGGTGGCGAGGGCAATGGCTACACCTTC.

Many counts were recorded for this clonotype. V usage is TRBV12-3 or TRBV12-4 and J usage is TRBJ2-7; no firm D call. The CDR3 is 16 residues long. Trimming removed 1 base from V and 0 bases from J, with 13 bases in between. The CDR3 region is CASSLVEERTSYEQYF. In nucleotides, the CDR3 is TGTGCCAGCAGTTTAGTGGAAGAAAGAACCTCCTACGAGCAGTACTTC.

This clonotype was counted at least ten times. The rearrangement links TRBV11-2 to TRBJ1-2; tentative D call: TRBD1 (5 bases). This CDR3 region has 14 residues. Looked up from germline, CDR1 is SGHAT and CDR2 is FQNNGV. Trimming took off 5 bases at V and 8 bases at J, with 18 bases between the two ends. The CDR3 DNA follows: TGTGCCAGCAGCCCAAGGACTAAAGGGGACGGCTACACCTTC. This gives the protein CASSPRTKGDGYTF.

This clonotype has only a few counts. The chain carries TRBV29-1 and TRBJ2-1, with 10 bases matching TRBD2. V lost 2 bases, J lost 1 base, and 8 bases stayed unmatched. The germline V gene encodes CDR1 SQVTM and CDR2 ANQGSEA. The CDR3 is 17 amino acids. In DNA, the CDR3 is TGCAGCGTTGAATTATTCCCTAGCGGGAGATCCTACAATGAGCAGTTCTTC. Translating gives CSVELFPSGRSYNEQFF.

The V and J genes are TRBV20-1 and TRBJ1-5, with 7 bases lining up with TRBD1. The CDR3 runs to 15 residues. The germline V gene encodes CDR1 DFQATT and CDR2 SNEGSKA (reference sequence). The V and J ends lost 5 bases and 0 bases, in that order; junction bases with no gene match: 7. CDR3 in DNA: TGCAGTGCTGCCAGGGGGGGGGATAGCAATCAGCCCCAGCATTTT. Protein sequence: CSAARGGDSNQPQHF.